Presented here are 22 T cell receptor beta chains from one specimen sequenced in a study of blood T cell repertoires in COVID-19. Some clones are missing from TCRdb's copy, which holds only in-frame ones; the method was immunoSEQ multiplex PCR. This table holds fewer than 450,000 clones, about nine tenths found once. The specimen was PBMCs or T cells enriched from blood (not recorded which). The receptors derive from a young man who had recovered from COVID-19.

This clone has a single count. The chain is built from TRBV24-1 and TRBJ1-2; weak D call: TRBD1 (6 bases). This CDR3 comprises 16 residues. Trimming removed 2 bases at V and 5 bases at J, with 17 bases between. Germline V lookup: CDR1 KGHDR, CDR2 SFDVKD. CDR3 coding DNA: TGTGCCACCAGTGATTCCTCGGACAGCGCGTATTATGGCTACACCTTC. Translated: CATSDSSDSAYYGYTF.

The J gene is TRBJ1-2, the V gene TRBV5-8; TRBD1 matches at 7 bases. V dropped 3 bases and J dropped 6; count of bases not matched to a gene: 11. Germline lookup yields CDR1 SGHTS and CDR2 YDEGEE. The CDR3 runs 15 residues. CDR3 nucleotides: TGTGCCAGCAGCTCGAGACAGGGAGGTTTGGATGGCTACACCTTC. It encodes CASSSRQGGLDGYTF. Complete variable domain (other parts from reference TRBV5-8 and TRBJ1-2): EAGVTQSPTHLIKTRGQQATLRCSPISGHTSVYWYQQALGLGLQFLLWYDEGEERNRGNFPPRFSGRQFPNYSSELNVNALELEDSALYLCASSSRQGGLDGYTFGSGTRLTVV.

The genes are TRBV19 and TRBJ2-1, with D possibly TRBD2 on 6 matching bases. CDR3 size: 16 residues. Trimming removed 3 bases from V and 5 bases from J, with 17 bases in between. Germline V gene lookup returns CDR1 LNHDA and CDR2 SQIVND (reference sequence). The CDR3 is CASSILPSETNNEQFF. CDR3 nucleotide sequence: TGTGCCAGTAGTATTCTACCTAGCGAGACCAACAATGAGCAGTTCTTC.

The CDR3 loop reads CASSQDRTGVRYEQYF. The CDR3 DNA reads as TGCGCCAGCAGCCAAGATCGCACAGGGGTTCGCTACGAGCAGTACTTC. The rearrangement uses TRBV4-1 and TRBJ2-7, with 7 nucleotides matching TRBD1. Germline V lookup: CDR1 MGHRA, CDR2 YSYEKL. The CDR3 runs to 16 residues. With 0 bases clipped from V and 3 bases from J, the junction kept 8 bases outside the gene matches.

V usage is TRBV3-1 (or the pseudogene TRBV3-2) and J usage is TRBJ1-5; D is possibly TRBD1 (5 bases). This CDR3 has 14 amino acids. The germline V gene encodes CDR1 LGHDT and CDR2 YNNKEL (reference sequence). V lost 1 base, J lost 6 bases, and 10 bases lay in between. The CDR3 sequence: CASSQVEGSQPQHF. The CDR3 bases are TGTGCCAGCAGCCAAGTGGAGGGGAGTCAGCCCCAGCATTTT.

This clone was found once. The rearrangement joins TRBV27 to TRBJ1-1, with unresolved D. V was pared by 5 bases and J by 6 bases, with 13 bases between. The CDR3 is 13 amino acids. Per the germline V gene, CDR1 is MNHEY and CDR2 is SMNVEV (reference sequence). For the CDR3, the DNA is TGTGCCAGCAGTAGCTCCTTGGAGGCTGAAGCTTTCTTT. The encoded protein is CASSSSLEAEAFF.

The V gene is TRBV6-5, the J gene TRBJ2-3, with 9 bases that match TRBD2. The ends lost 7 bases at V and 3 bases at J; junction bases unmatched: 8. This CDR3 region has 15 residues. Germline V CDR1 and CDR2: MNHEY, SVGAGI. Here the CDR3 DNA reads TGTGCCAGCACCCCTGCCGCGGGAGGGACAGATACGCAGTATTTT. Residues: CASTPAAGGTDTQYF.

The chain employs TRBV4-2 and TRBJ1-2; tentative D call: TRBD1 (6 bases). The V gene's germline CDR1 is LGHNA and CDR2 YNFKEQ. The ends were cut back, 3 bases at V and 6 bases at J, with 14 bases in the middle. This CDR3 spans 14 amino acids. CDR3 protein: CASSQPDRSNGYTF. The DNA of the CDR3 is TGTGCCAGCAGCCAGCCCGACAGGTCGAATGGCTACACCTTC.

The V gene is TRBV5-4, the J gene TRBJ2-1, with a weak D call TRBD1 (6 bases). The CDR3 has 14 amino acids. Germline values: CDR1 SGHNT, CDR2 YYREEE (reference sequence). Trimming left V 1 base short and J 5 bases short, with 10 bases between. Here the CDR3 DNA reads TGTGCCAGCAGCTTGTCAGGGGTACACAATGAGCAGTTCTTC. As protein: CASSLSGVHNEQFF.

This clone came up once. The rearrangement uses TRBV7-9 and TRBJ1-3, with 7 bases that match TRBD1. The CDR3 runs to 15 residues. The V and J ends lost 5 bases and 3 bases, in that order; junction bases with no gene match: 7. Germline values: CDR1 SEHNR, CDR2 FQNEAQ (reference sequence). CDR3 amino acids: CASSPGTAVGNTIYF. CDR3 nucleotide sequence: TGTGCCAGCAGCCCAGGGACAGCAGTTGGAAACACCATATATTTT.

The chain employs TRBV19 and TRBJ2-1; TRBD1 aligns across 10 bases. J was trimmed by 5 bases and V by 5 bases; bases with no gene match: 6. The germline V gene has CDR1 LNHDA and CDR2 SQIVND (reference sequence). The CDR3 length is 15 residues. The CDR3 DNA sequence: TGTGCCAGTAGTGTGGGACAGGGGTCCCACAATGAGCAGTTCTTC. It yields the protein CASSVGQGSHNEQFF.

This clone was recorded once. The chain uses TRBV5-1 and TRBJ2-7; 13 bases are a match to TRBD2. The germline CDR1 and CDR2 sequences are SGHRS and YFSETQ. The CDR3 sequence is 17 residues long. The ends lost 4 bases at V and 5 bases at J; junction bases unmatched: 12. In DNA form, the CDR3 reads TGCGCCAGCAGCAACGAAAATCCGGGACTAGCGGGGCACGAGCAGTACTTC. Translation: CASSNENPGLAGHEQYF.

The CDR3 region is CASGAGGDEKLFF. CDR3 DNA sequence: TGTGCCAGCGGGGCGGGGGGCGATGAAAAACTGTTTTTT. The chain uses TRBV7-9 and TRBJ1-4; a weak D match, TRBD1 (6 bases). V dropped 8 bases and J dropped 6 bases, with 13 bases sitting between them. Germline assignment: CDR1 SEHNR and CDR2 FQNEAQ (reference sequence). CDR3 length equals 13 residues.

The rearrangement links TRBV5-1 to TRBJ1-2; D gene uncertain. Between the trimmed V and J ends, which lost 6 bases and 2 bases, there was a span of 11 bases. This CDR3 is built from 13 residues. Germline V gives CDR1 SGHRS, CDR2 YFSETQ. The CDR3 bases are TGCGCCAGCATGGCGGCAACGAACTATGGCTACACCTTC. It specifies CASMAATNYGYTF.

This rearrangement joins TRBV19 to TRBJ2-7; 8 bases are a match to TRBD2. With 9 bases clipped from V and 3 bases from J, the junction kept 13 bases outside the gene matches. CDR3 length: 15 amino acids. Germline CDR1 reads LNHDA; CDR2 reads SQIVND (reference sequence). The CDR3 loop is CASAVFSGMGYEQYF. CDR3 DNA: TGTGCCAGCGCAGTTTTTAGCGGGATGGGCTACGAGCAGTACTTC.

The chain is built from TRBV7-8 and TRBJ1-1; TRBD1 might be the D (6 bases). CDR1 SGHVS and CDR2 FQNEAQ come from the germline V gene. CDR3 length: 19 residues. The V end was cut by 5 bases, the J end by 3 bases, with 28 bases between. CDR3 in amino acids: CASSHKSTGNSWQDTEAFF. CDR3 bases: TGTGCCAGCAGCCACAAATCTACAGGGAACTCCTGGCAGGACACTGAAGCTTTCTTT.

The V gene is TRBV6-2 or TRBV6-3, the J gene TRBJ1-1, with D perhaps matching TRBD1 (6 bases). V was clipped by 2 bases and J by 0 bases, with 16 bases between them. The CDR3 is 17 residues long. Germline values: CDR1 MNHEY, CDR2 SVGEGT. The CDR3 DNA follows: TGTGCCAGCAGTTACAAGGGAACGGGACAACTGAACACTGAAGCTTTCTTT. Protein product: CASSYKGTGQLNTEAFF.

As regards this clone: In the same sample, other DNA sequences code for this CDR3. The chain uses TRBV3-1 (or the pseudogene TRBV3-2) and TRBJ2-1; 13 bases are a match to TRBD2. This CDR3 comprises 13 residues. Looked up from germline, CDR1 is LGHDT and CDR2 is YNNKEL (reference sequence). V lost 3 bases and J lost 10; bases outside the gene matches: 0. The DNA for the CDR3 is TGTGCCAGCAGCCAGGGACTAGCGGGGGAGCAGTTCTTC. Its translation: CASSQGLAGEQFF.

The rearrangement uses TRBV7-9 and TRBJ2-5; D is perhaps TRBD2 (5 bases). The CDR3 is 14 amino acids. Per the germline V gene, CDR1 is SEHNR and CDR2 is FQNEAQ (reference sequence). Trimming pared 7 bases from V and 5 bases from J, leaving 17 bases between. The CDR3 loop reads CASTNSVGGETQYF. In DNA, the CDR3 is TGTGCCAGCACAAATTCAGTTGGCGGGGAGACCCAGTACTTC.

V is TRBV3-1 (or the pseudogene TRBV3-2) and J is TRBJ1-1; unclear D gene. Trimming shortened V by 7 bases and J by 8 bases, and 11 bases separated the two germline ends. CDR1 is LGHDT, CDR2 YNNKEL, per germline (reference sequence). The CDR3 totals 11 residues. CDR3 coding DNA: TGTGCCAGCACAGGATATGGGGAAGCTTTCTTT. This codes for CASTGYGEAFF.

The V call is TRBV4-1, the J call TRBJ1-1; 8 bases match TRBD1. V lost 0 bases, J lost 1 base, and 13 bases stayed unmatched. The CDR3 length is 19 residues. Looked up from germline, CDR1 is MGHRA and CDR2 is YSYEKL. This CDR3 is CASSQDLETGVLSNTEAFF. The DNA of the CDR3 is TGCGCCAGCAGCCAAGATCTCGAGACAGGGGTTTTGTCGAACACTGAAGCTTTCTTT.

This clone showed up just a few times. The chain has TRBV5-6 and TRBJ1-6; maybe TRBD1 (6 bases). Per germline, CDR1 SGHDT and CDR2 YYEEEE. V lost 0 bases to trimming and J lost 8 bases, with 9 bases between them. The length of the CDR3 is 14 residues. CDR3 sequence: CASSLVGGDSPLHF. The CDR3 coding sequence is TGTGCCAGCAGCTTGGTAGGGGGAGATTCACCCCTCCACTTT.